This note documents a single TCR beta chain sequence. The antigen remains undetermined. This sample was included in a study of T cells in narcolepsy. General study results and limits: Comparing one patient's CSF and blood CD4+ clonotypes highlighted HCRT- and TRIB2-specific autoreactive clonotypes. Some memory CD4+ repertoires had no autoreactive clone sequences. Healthy controls reportedly lacked the autoreactive clonotypes serially found in patients' blood.

Only in-frame clones appear in the TCRdb table, and some are missing; sequencing was by immunoSEQ multiplex PCR. Here the sample spans more than 20,000 clones, 85% being singletons. Sample: memory (CD45RA-) CD4+ T cells from blood. The sequence derives from a human donor in good health.

This CDR3 is CASRVLGSYEQYF. DNA for the CDR3: TGTGCCAGCAGAGTCCTAGGATCCTACGAGCAGTACTTC. The chain has TRBV6-1 and TRBJ2-5; D is unclear. The J call may be in error: the DNA end matches TRBJ2-7 better. This CDR3 has 13 amino acids. Germline loops: CDR1 MNHNS, CDR2 SASEGT.